The 14 T cell receptor beta chains presented below share a single source sample, sequenced in a study of CD8 T cells in Susac syndrome. Reverse transcription of roughly 0.5 to 1 ug RNA was carried out with random hexamers. TCRdb independently ran MiXCR on the immunoSEQ multiplex PCR reads; one entry per CDR3 protein. The data contain about 120,000 distinct CDR3 sequences, roughly 94% of them singletons. Input material: CD4+ T cells from PBMCs. These receptors originate from a human donor in good health.

This chain uses TRBV5-1 with TRBJ2-1; D ambiguous. The ends were cut back, 5 bases at V and 6 bases at J, with 9 bases in the middle. The CDR3 has 12 amino acids. Germline CDR1 and CDR2: SGHRS and YFSETQ. The CDR3 is CASSPPSNEQFF. As DNA, the CDR3 is TGCGCCAGCAGTCCGCCCTCCAATGAGCAGTTCTTC.

The CDR3 sequence: CSVDGGTHTGELFF. The CDR3 coding sequence is TGCAGCGTTGATGGAGGGACCCACACCGGGGAGCTGTTTTTT. The chain combines TRBV29-1 with TRBJ2-2; possible D gene TRBD2, 6 bases. Trimming removed 3 bases from V and 3 bases from J, with 11 bases in between. The CDR3 totals 14 residues. Per the germline V gene, CDR1 is SQVTM and CDR2 is ANQGSEA.

The V gene is TRBV7-9, the J gene TRBJ2-3; weak D call: TRBD1 (6 bases). V was clipped by 5 bases and J by 6 bases, with 18 bases between them. The CDR3 loop spans 15 amino acids. From germline, CDR1 is SEHNR and CDR2 FQNEAQ (reference sequence). In nucleotides, the CDR3 is TGTGCCAGCAGCCCGAAGGTGCGGCAGGGGGATACGCAGTATTTT. As protein: CASSPKVRQGDTQYF.

The V gene is TRBV19, the J gene TRBJ1-5; 7 bases align to TRBD1. J gave up 3 bases and V 7 bases, and 12 bases lay outside the gene matches. This CDR3 is 16 amino acids long. CDR1 LNHDA and CDR2 SQIVND come from the germline V gene (reference sequence). The CDR3, as DNA: TGTGCCAGTACTACCAAGGGGGCAGGGATCAATCAGCCCCAGCATTTT. This gives the protein CASTTKGAGINQPQHF.

The chain couples TRBV5-4 to TRBJ2-1; unclear D gene. The V end lost 1 base, the J end lost 7 bases, and 12 bases lay between the germline ends. Germline values: CDR1 SGHNT, CDR2 YYREEE (reference sequence). The CDR3 extends over 14 amino acids. The CDR3 sequence: CASSLFGPENEQFF. As DNA, the CDR3 is TGTGCCAGCAGCTTGTTTGGCCCTGAGAATGAGCAGTTCTTC.

This chain joins TRBV27 and TRBJ2-7; 9 bases are a match to TRBD2. Germline assignment: CDR1 MNHEY and CDR2 SMNVEV (reference sequence). This CDR3 contains 15 residues. Trimming removed 6 bases from V and 2 bases from J; junction bases left unmatched: 8. The CDR3 here is CASSLLAGETYEQYF. The CDR3 region has the DNA TGTGCCAGCAGCCTTTTAGCGGGGGAAACCTACGAGCAGTACTTC.

The CDR3 sequence is CSAGLQETQYF. As DNA, the CDR3 is TGCAGCGCGGGGTTACAAGAGACCCAGTACTTC. The J gene is TRBJ2-5, the V gene TRBV29-1; TRBD2 is a possible D gene (5 bases). Germline V gene data show CDR1 as SQVTM and CDR2 as ANQGSEA. The CDR3 has 11 amino acids. V was shortened by 7 bases and J by 2 bases, with 8 bases between the two germline ends.

J is TRBJ2-3 and V is TRBV9, with D perhaps TRBD2 (6 bases). The CDR3 length is 14 residues. CDR1 is SGDLS and CDR2 is YYNGEE in the germline V gene. Trimming pared 3 bases from V and 4 bases from J, leaving 12 bases between. Here the CDR3 DNA reads TGTGCCAGCAGCGCCTCCGGGAGCTCAGATACGCAGTATTTT. Protein: CASSASGSSDTQYF.

This clonotype is a singleton in its sample. V and J are TRBV5-6 and TRBJ2-5; 9 bases align to TRBD1. CDR3 length: 14 residues. CDR1 and CDR2 (germline): SGHDT, YYEEEE. Trimming removed 2 bases from V and 4 bases from J; junction bases left unmatched: 3. The CDR3 DNA reads as TGTGCCAGCAGCTTCCCGGACAGGGGAGAGACCCAGTACTTC. It specifies CASSFPDRGETQYF.

This chain links TRBV20-1 with TRBJ2-5; TRBD1 agrees at 9 bases. J lost 5 bases, V lost 3 bases, and 4 bases had no gene match. Looked up from germline, CDR1 is DFQATT and CDR2 is SNEGSKA (reference sequence). The CDR3 spans 13 residues. CDR3 sequence reads: CSASSTGGETQYF. The CDR3 nucleotides are TGCAGTGCTAGTTCGACAGGGGGGGAGACCCAGTACTTC.

The chain has TRBV20-1 and TRBJ2-7; 11 nucleotides agree with TRBD2. The CDR3 length is 15 residues. Germline CDR1 DFQATT, CDR2 SNEGSKA (reference sequence). With V trimmed by 2 bases and J by 2 bases, 5 bases remained unmatched. CDR3 protein: CSARPLAGGPYEQYF. CDR3 nucleotide sequence: TGCAGTGCTAGACCTCTAGCGGGAGGACCCTACGAGCAGTACTTC.

V usage is TRBV7-6 and J usage is TRBJ2-5, with 10 bases identical to TRBD2. The CDR3 totals 15 residues. With V trimmed by 4 bases and J by 5 bases, 7 bases remained unmatched. The germline CDR1 and CDR2 sequences are SGHVS and FNYEAQ. The CDR3 protein is CASSSPSGSWETQYF. The CDR3, as DNA: TGTGCCAGCAGCTCGCCTAGCGGGAGTTGGGAGACCCAGTACTTC. Full variable domain (remainder filled in from reference TRBV7-6 and TRBJ2-5): GAGVSQSPRYKVTKRGQDVALRCDPISGHVSLYWYRQALGQGPEFLTYFNYEAQQDKSGLPNDRFSAERPEGSISTLTIQRTEQRDSAMYRCASSSPSGSWETQYFGPGTRLLVL.

This chain links TRBV28 with TRBJ2-3, with D perhaps given as TRBD1 or TRBD2 (5 bases each). Looked up from germline, CDR1 is MDHEN and CDR2 is SYDVKM. Trimming removed 5 bases from V and 7 bases from J, with 16 bases in between. The CDR3 sequence is 14 residues long. The CDR3 coding sequence is TGTGCCAGCAGTGGGGACGGAAAAGACAATACGCAGTATTTT. As protein: CASSGDGKDNTQYF.

The chain joins TRBV29-1 to TRBJ2-7, with D possibly matching TRBD1 (5 bases). CDR1 SQVTM and CDR2 ANQGSEA come from the germline V gene. The CDR3 is 12 residues long. V shed 4 bases and J shed 0 bases, with 7 bases lying between them. The CDR3 spells CSVGTSSYEQYF. CDR3 in DNA: TGCAGCGTTGGGACAAGCTCCTACGAGCAGTACTTC.